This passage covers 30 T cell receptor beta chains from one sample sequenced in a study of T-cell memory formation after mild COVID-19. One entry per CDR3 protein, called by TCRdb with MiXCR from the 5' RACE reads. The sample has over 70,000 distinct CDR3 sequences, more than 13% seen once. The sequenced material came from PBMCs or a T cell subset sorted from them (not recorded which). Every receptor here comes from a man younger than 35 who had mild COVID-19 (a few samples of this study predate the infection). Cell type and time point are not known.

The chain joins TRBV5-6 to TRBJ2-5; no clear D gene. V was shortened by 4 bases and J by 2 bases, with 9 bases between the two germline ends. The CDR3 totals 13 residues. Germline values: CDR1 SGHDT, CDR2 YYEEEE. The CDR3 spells CASSPPSQETQYF. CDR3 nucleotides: TGTGCCAGCAGCCCCCCAAGTCAAGAGACCCAGTACTTC.

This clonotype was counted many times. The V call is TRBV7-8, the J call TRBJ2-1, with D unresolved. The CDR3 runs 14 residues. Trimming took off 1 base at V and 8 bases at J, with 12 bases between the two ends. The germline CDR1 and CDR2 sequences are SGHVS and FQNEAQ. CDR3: CASSLEPSAYEQFF. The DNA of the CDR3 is TGTGCCAGCAGCTTAGAGCCGAGCGCCTATGAGCAGTTCTTC. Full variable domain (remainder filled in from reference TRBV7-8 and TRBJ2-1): GAGVSQSPRYKVAKRGQDVALRCDPISGHVSLFWYQQALGQGPEFLTYFQNEAQLDKSGLPSDRFFAERPEGSVSTLKIQRTQQEDSAVYLCASSLEPSAYEQFFGPGTRLTVL.

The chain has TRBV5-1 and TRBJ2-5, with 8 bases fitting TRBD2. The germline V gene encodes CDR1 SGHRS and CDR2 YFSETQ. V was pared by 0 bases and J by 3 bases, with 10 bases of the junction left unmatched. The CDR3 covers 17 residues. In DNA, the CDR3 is TGCGCCAGCAGCTTGGGCCAGCGGGGGACCCAAAAAGAGACCCAGTACTTC. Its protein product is CASSLGQRGTQKETQYF. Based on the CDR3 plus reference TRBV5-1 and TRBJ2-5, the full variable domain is KAGVTQTPRYLIKTRGQQVTLSCSPISGHRSVSWYQQTPGQGLQFLFEYFSETQRNKGNFPGRFSGRQFSNSRSEMNVSTLELGDSALYLCASSLGQRGTQKETQYFGPGTRLLVL.

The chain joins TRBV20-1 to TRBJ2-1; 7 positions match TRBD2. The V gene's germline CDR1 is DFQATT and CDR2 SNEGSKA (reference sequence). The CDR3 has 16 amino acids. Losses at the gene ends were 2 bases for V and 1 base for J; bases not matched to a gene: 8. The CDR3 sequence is CSARRSSGSSYNEQFF. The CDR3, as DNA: TGCAGTGCTAGAAGGTCTAGCGGTAGTTCCTACAATGAGCAGTTCTTC.

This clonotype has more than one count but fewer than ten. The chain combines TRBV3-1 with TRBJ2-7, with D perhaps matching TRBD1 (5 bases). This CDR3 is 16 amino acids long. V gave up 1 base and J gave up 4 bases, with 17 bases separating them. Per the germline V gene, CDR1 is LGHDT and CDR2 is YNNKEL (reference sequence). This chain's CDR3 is CASSQGLPGLRYEQYF. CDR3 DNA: TGTGCCAGCAGCCAAGGACTTCCAGGGCTTAGATACGAGCAGTACTTC.

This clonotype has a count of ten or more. CDR3: CASSLDRSQETQYF. The CDR3 bases are TGTGCCAGCAGCTTAGACAGGTCACAGGAGACCCAGTACTTC. This rearrangement joins TRBV7-9 to TRBJ2-5, with D maybe TRBD1 (5 bases). This CDR3 has 14 amino acids. Trimming took off 1 base at V and 5 bases at J, with 11 bases between the two ends. Looked up from germline, CDR1 is SEHNR and CDR2 is FQNEAQ (reference sequence). Together with reference TRBV7-9 and TRBJ2-5, the CDR3 gives the full variable domain: DTGVSQNPRHKITKRGQNVTFRCDPISEHNRLYWYRQTLGQGPEFLTYFQNEAQLEKSRLLSDRFSAERPKGSFSTLEIQRTEQGDSAMYLCASSLDRSQETQYFGPGTRLLVL.

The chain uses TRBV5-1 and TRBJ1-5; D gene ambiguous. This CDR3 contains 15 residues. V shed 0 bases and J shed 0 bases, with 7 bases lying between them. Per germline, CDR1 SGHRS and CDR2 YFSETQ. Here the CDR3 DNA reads TGCGCCAGCAGCTTGGCCGGGTATAGCAATCAGCCCCAGCATTTT. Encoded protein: CASSLAGYSNQPQHF.

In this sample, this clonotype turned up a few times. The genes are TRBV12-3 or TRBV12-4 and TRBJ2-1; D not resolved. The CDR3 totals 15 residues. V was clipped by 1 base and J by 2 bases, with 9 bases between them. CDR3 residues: CASSLGYSTYNEQFF. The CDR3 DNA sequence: TGTGCCAGCAGTTTAGGGTACAGCACCTACAATGAGCAGTTCTTC.

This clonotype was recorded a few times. CDR3 residues: CASSPTEGRLNQPQHF. The CDR3 DNA follows: TGCGCCAGCAGCCCGACGGAAGGGAGACTCAATCAGCCCCAGCATTTT. V usage is TRBV4-1 and J usage is TRBJ1-5; D is undetermined. This CDR3 region has 16 residues. The V and J ends lost 4 bases and 3 bases respectively, with 16 bases between them. CDR1 and CDR2 (germline): MGHRA, YSYEKL.

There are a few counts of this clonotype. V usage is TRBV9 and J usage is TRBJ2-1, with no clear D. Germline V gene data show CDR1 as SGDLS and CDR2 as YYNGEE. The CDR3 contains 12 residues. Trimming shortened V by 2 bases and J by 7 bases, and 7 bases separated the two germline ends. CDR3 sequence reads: CASSVVENEQFF. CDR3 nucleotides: TGTGCCAGCAGCGTGGTAGAGAATGAGCAGTTCTTC.

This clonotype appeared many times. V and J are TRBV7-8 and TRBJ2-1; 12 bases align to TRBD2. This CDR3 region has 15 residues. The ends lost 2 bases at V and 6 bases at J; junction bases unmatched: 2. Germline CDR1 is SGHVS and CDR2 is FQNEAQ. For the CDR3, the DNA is TGTGCCAGCAGCTTACTAGCGGGGGGGCCCAATGAGCAGTTCTTC. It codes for CASSLLAGGPNEQFF.

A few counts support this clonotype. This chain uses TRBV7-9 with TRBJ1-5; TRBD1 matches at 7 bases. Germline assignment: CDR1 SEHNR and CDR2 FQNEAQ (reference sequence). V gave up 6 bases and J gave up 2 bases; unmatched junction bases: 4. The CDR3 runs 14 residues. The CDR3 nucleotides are TGTGCCAGCAGTATTACAGGGGGCAATCAGCCCCAGCATTTT. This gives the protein CASSITGGNQPQHF.

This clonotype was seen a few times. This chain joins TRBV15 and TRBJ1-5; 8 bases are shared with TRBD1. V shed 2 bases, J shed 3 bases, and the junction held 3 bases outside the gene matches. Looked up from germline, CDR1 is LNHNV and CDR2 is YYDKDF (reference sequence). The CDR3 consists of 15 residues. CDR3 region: CATSRNRGTNQPQHF. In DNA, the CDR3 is TGTGCCACCAGCAGAAACAGGGGGACCAATCAGCCCCAGCATTTT.

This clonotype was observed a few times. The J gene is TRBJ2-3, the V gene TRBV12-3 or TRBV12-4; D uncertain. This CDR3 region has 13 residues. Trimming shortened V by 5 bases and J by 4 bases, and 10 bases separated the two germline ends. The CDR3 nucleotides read TGTGCCAGCAGTCTCGGACGTGCAGATACGCAGTATTTT. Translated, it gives CASSLGRADTQYF.

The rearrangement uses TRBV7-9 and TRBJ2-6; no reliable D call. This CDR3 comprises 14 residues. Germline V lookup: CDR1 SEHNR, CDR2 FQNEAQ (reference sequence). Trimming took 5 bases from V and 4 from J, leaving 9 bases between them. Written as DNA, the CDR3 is TGTGCCAGCAGCCAAACAGCCGGGGCCAACGTCCTGACTTTC. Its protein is CASSQTAGANVLTF.

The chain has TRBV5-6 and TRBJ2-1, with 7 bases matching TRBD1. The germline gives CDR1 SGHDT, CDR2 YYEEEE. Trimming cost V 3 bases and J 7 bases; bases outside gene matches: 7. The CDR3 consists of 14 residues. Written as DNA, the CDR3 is TGTGCCAGCAGCTACAAGGGGGCTGGGAATGAGCAGTTCTTC. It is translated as CASSYKGAGNEQFF.

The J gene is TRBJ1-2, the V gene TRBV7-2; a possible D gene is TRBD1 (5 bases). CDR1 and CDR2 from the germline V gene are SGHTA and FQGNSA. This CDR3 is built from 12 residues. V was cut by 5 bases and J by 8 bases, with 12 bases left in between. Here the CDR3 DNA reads TGTGCCAGCAGCACCGGGGCACGGGGCTACACCTTC. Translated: CASSTGARGYTF.

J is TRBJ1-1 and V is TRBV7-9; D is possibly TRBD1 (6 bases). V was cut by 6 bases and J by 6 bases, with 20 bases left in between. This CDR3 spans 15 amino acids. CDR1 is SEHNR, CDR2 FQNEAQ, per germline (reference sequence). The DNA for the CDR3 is TGTGCCAGCAGGGGAGGACAGAGCCCTATGTCTGAAGCTTTCTTT. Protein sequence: CASRGGQSPMSEAFF.

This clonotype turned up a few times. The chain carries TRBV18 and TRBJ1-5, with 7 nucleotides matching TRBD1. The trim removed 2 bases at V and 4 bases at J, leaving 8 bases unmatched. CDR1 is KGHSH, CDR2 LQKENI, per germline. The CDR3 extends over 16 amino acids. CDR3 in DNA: TGTGCCAGCTCACCAAGTAGGGGGCCTTGGAATCAGCCCCAGCATTTT. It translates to CASSPSRGPWNQPQHF.

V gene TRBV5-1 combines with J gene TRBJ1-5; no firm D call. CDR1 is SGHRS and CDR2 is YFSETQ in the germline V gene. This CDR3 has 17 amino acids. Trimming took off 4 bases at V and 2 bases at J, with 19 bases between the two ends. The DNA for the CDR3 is TGCGCCAGCAGCCAAGGATTCGGGGTAGGGCGCAATCAGCCCCAGCATTTT. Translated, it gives CASSQGFGVGRNQPQHF.

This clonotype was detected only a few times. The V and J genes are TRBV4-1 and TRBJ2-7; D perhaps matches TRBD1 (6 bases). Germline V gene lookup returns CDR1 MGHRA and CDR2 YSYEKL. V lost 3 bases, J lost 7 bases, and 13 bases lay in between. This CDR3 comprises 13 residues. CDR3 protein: CASSHRPGEEQYV. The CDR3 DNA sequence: TGCGCCAGCAGCCACAGACCAGGGGAAGAGCAGTACGTC.

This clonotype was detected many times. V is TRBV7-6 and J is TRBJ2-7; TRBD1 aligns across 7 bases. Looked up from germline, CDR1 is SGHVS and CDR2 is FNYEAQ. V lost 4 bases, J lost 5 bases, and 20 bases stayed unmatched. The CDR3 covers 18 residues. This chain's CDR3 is CASSSGAGGRKKVDEQYF. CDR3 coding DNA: TGTGCCAGCAGCTCTGGGGCAGGGGGAAGAAAAAAAGTCGACGAGCAGTACTTC.

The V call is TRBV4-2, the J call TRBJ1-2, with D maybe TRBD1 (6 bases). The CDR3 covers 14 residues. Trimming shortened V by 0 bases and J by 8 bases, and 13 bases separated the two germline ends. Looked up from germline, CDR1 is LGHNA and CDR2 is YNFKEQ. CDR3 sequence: CASSQDLGARGYTF. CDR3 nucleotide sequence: TGTGCCAGCAGCCAAGATTTGGGGGCTCGGGGCTACACCTTC.

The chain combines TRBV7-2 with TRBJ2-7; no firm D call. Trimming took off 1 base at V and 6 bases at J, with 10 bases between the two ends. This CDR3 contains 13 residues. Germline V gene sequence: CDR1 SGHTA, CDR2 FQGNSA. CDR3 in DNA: TGTGCCAGCAGCTTAGGTTCGCGTAGCGAGCAGTACTTC. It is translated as CASSLGSRSEQYF.

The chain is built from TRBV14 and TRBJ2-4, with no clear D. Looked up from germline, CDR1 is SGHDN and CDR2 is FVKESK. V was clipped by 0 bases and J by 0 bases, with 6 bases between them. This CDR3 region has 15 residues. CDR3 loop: CASSQDGLAKNIQYF. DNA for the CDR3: TGTGCCAGCAGCCAAGACGGGCTAGCCAAAAACATTCAGTACTTC.

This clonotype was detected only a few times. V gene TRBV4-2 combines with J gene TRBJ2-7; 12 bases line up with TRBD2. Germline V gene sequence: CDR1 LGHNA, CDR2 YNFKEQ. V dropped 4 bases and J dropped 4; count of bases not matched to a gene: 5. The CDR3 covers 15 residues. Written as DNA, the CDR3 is TGTGCCAGCAGCCCCTGGACTAGCGGGGCTTACGAGCAGTACTTC. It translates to CASSPWTSGAYEQYF.

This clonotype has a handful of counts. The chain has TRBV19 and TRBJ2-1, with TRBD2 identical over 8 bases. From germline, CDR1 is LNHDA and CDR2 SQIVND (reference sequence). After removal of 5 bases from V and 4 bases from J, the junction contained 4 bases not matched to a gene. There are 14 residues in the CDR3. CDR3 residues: CASSQRGPYNEQFF. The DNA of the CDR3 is TGTGCCAGTAGTCAGCGGGGGCCATACAATGAGCAGTTCTTC.

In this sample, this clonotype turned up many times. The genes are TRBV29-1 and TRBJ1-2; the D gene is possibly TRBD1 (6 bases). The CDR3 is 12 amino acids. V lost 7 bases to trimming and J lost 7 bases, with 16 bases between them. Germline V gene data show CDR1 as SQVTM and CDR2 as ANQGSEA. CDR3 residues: CSGLQGPSGYTF. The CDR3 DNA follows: TGCAGCGGCCTACAGGGCCCTAGTGGCTACACCTTC.

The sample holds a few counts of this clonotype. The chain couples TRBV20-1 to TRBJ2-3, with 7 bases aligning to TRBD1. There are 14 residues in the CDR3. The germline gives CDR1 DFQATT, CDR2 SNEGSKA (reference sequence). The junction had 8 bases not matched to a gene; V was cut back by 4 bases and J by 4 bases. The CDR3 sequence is CSAMTGMYSDTQYF. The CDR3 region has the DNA TGCAGTGCTATGACAGGGATGTATTCAGATACGCAGTATTTT.

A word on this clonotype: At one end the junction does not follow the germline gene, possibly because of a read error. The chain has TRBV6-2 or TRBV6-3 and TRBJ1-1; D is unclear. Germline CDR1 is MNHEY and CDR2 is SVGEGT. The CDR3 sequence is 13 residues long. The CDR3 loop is CASTSGREWAEAF. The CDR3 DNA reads TGTGCCAGCACTTCGGGCCGCGAATGGGCTGAAGCTTTT.